This T cell receptor (beta chain) is drawn from a study of ipilimumab plus nivolumab after autologous stem cell transplantation. Study summary: The DLBCL group included primary refractory and relapsed cases. Study-level findings and limits: Per the authors, repertoire, Treg and microbiota data justify further study.

Data came from immunoSEQ multiplex PCR; TCRdb stores just in-frame clones and leaves some out. The sample lists 22,000 or so clones, roughly 70% seen once, with 20% to 25% in the top ten. In the case of this clone: Its antigen remains unknown.

CDR3 length: 18 residues. V lost 0 bases, J lost 2 bases, and 3 bases stayed unmatched. Germline V lookup: CDR1 MGHRA, CDR2 YSYEKL. This receptor was obtained from a male donor with diffuse large B-cell lymphoma. Material: PBMCs, obtained in a trial of ipilimumab plus nivolumab as post-transplant consolidation. This chain links TRBV4-1 with TRBJ2-3, with TRBD2 identical over 15 bases. The CDR3 sequence: CASSQDGTSGGLTDTQYF. The CDR3 DNA reads TGCGCCAGCAGCCAAGACGGGACTAGCGGGGGGCTCACAGATACGCAGTATTTT.